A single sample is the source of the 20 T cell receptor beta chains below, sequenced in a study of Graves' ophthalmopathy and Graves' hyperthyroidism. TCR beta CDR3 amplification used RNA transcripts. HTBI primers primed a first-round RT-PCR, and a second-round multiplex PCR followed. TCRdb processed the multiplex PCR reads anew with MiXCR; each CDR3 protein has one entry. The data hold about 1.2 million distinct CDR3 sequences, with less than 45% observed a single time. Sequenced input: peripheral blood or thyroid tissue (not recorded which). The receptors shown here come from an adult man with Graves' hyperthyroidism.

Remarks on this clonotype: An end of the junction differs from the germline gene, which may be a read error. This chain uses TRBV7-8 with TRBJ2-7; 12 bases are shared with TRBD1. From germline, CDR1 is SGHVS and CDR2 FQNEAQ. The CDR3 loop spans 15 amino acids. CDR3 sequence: CASTYGTGGHYEQSF. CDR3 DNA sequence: TGTGCCAGCACTTACGGGACAGGGGGCCACTACGAGCAGTCCTTC.

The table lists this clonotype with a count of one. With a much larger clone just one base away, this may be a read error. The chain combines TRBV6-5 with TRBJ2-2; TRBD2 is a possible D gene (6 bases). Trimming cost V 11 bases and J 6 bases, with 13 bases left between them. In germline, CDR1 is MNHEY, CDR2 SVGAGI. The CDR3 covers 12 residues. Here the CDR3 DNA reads TGTGCCGGCTGGCGGGGCTCCGGGGAGCTGTTTTTT. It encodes CAGWRGSGELFF.

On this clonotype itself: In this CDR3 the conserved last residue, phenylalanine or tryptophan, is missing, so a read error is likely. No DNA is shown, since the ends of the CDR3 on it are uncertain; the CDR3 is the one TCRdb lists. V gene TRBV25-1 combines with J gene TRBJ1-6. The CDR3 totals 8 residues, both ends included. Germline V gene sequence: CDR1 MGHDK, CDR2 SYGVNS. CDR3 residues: CASSEPRS.

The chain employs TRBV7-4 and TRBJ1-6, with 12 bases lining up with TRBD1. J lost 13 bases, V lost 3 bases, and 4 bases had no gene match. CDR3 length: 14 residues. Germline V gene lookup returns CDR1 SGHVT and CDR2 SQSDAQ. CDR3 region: CASSFEGQGAPLHF. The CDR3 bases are TGTGCCAGCAGCTTTGAGGGACAGGGGGCCCCCCTCCACTTT.

The CDR3 coding sequence is TGTGCCAGCGGCCTGAGGGACAGGGAGTCCTACGAGCAGTACTTC. It specifies CASGLRDRESYEQYF. This chain joins TRBV6-5 and TRBJ2-7, with 9 bases identical to TRBD1. V was pared by 8 bases and J by 1 base, with 9 bases of the junction left unmatched. Germline CDR1 is MNHEY and CDR2 is SVGAGI. This CDR3 is built from 15 residues.

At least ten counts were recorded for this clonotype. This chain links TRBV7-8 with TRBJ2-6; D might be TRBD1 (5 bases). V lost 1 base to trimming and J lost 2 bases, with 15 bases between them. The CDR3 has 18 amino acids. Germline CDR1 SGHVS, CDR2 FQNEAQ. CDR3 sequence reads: CASSLGRSPGTGANVLTF. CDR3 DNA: TGTGCCAGCAGCTTAGGACGTAGCCCAGGGACTGGGGCCAACGTCCTGACTTTC.

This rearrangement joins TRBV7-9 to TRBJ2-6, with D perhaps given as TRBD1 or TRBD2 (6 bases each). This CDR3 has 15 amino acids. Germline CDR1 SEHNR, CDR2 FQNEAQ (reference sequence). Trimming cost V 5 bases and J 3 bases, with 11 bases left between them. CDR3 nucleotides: TGTGCCAGCAGCAGACGGGGGCTTGGGGCCAACGTCCTGACTTTC. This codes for CASSRRGLGANVLTF.

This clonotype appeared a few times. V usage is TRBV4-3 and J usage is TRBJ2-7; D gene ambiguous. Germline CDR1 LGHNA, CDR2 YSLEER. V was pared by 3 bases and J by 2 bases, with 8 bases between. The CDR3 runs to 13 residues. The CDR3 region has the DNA TGCGCCAGCAGCCACACCCCGACCTACGAGCAGTACTTC. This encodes CASSHTPTYEQYF.

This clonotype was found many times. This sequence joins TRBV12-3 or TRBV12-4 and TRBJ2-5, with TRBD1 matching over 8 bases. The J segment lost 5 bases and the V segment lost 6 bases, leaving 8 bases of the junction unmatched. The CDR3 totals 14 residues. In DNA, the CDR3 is TGTGCCAGCAGAGACTCGGACAGGGAGGAGACCCAGTACTTC. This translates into CASRDSDREETQYF.

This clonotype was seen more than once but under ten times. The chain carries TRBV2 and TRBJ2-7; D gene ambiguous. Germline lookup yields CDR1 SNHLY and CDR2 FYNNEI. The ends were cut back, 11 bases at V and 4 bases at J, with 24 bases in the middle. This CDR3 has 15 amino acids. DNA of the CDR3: TGTGCCGGCCAGAAGCAGACAACCTCTCAATACGAGCAGTACTTC. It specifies CAGQKQTTSQYEQYF.

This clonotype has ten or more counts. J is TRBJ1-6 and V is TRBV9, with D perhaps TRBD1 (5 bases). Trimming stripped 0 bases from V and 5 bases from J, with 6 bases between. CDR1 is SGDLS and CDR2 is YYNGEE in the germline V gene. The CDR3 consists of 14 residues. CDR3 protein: CASSVGGDNSPLHF. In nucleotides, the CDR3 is TGTGCCAGCAGCGTAGGAGGGGATAATTCACCCCTCCACTTT.

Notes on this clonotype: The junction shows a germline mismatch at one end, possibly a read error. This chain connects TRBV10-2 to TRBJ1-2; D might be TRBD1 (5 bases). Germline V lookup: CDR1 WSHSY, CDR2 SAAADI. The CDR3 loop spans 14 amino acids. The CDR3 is CASSPGTDTWGYTF. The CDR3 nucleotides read TGTGCCAGCAGCCCCGGGACGGACACATGGGGCTACACCTTC.

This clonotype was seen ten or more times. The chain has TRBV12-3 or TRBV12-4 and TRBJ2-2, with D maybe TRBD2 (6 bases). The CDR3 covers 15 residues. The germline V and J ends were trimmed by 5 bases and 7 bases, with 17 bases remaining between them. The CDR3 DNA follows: TGTGCCAGCAGTGTGAACGGGGGTCCTGGCGGGGAGCTGTTTTTT. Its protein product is CASSVNGGPGGELFF.

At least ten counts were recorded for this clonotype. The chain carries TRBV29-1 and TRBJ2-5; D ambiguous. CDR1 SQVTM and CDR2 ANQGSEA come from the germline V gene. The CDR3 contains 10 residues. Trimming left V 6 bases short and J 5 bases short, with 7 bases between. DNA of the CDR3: TGCAGCGTACATTCGGAGACCCAGTACTTC. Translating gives CSVHSETQYF.

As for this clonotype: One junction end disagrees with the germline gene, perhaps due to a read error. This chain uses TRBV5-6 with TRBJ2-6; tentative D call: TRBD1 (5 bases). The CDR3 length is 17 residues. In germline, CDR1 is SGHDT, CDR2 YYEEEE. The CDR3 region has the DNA TGTGCCAGCAGCTTGGCTGGTCGGACCTCTGGGGCCAACGCCCTGACTTTC. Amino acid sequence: CASSLAGRTSGANALTF.

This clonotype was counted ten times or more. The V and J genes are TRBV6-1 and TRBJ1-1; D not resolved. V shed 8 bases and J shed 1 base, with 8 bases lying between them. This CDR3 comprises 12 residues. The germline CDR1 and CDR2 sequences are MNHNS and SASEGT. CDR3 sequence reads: CASSSQNTEAFF. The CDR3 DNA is TGTGCCAGCTCCAGTCAGAACACTGAAGCTTTCTTT.

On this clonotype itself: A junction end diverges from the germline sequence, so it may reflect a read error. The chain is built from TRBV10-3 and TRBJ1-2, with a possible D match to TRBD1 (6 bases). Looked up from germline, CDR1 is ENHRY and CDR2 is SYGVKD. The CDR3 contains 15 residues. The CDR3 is CASSLIQSRGGGYTF. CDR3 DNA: TGTGCCAGCAGTTTGATTCAGTCTAGGGGGGGGGGCTACACCTTC.

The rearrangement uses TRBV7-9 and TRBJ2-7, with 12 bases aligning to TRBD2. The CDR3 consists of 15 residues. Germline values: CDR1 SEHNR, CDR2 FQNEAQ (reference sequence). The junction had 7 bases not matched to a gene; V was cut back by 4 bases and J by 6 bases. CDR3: CASSSAGTSGLEQYF. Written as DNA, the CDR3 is TGTGCCAGCAGCTCCGCCGGGACTAGCGGGCTCGAGCAGTACTTC.

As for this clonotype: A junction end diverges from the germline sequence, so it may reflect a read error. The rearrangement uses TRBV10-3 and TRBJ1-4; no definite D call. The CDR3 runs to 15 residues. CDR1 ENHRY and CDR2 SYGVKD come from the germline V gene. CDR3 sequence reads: CASSYSGGANEKLFF. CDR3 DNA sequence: TGTGCCAGCAGTTACTCTGGCGGTGCTAATGAAAAACTGTTTTTT.

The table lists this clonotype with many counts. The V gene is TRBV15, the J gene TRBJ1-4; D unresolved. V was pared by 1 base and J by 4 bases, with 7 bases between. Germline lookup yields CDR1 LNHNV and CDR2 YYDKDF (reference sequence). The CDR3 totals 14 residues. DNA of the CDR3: TGTGCCACCAGCAGAGGGTCGAATAATGAAAAACTGTTTTTT. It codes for CATSRGSNNEKLFF. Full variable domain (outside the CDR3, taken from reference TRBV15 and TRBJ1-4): DAMVIQNPRYQVTQFGKPVTLSCSQTLNHNVMYWYQQKSSQAPKLLFHYYDKDFNNEADTPDNFQSRRPNTSFCFLDIRSPGLGDTAMYLCATSRGSNNEKLFFGSGTQLSVL.